The sequence of this T cell receptor (beta chain) was determined in a study of T cells in Graves' hyperthyroidism and ophthalmopathy (dated 2019 in TCRdb). Background for the entire study: Peripheral blood was collected at initial diagnosis, before any treatment. Once sampling was done, hyperthyroidism patients were given methimazole at a starting dose of 30 mg daily, whereas ophthalmopathy patients were given high-dose intravenous methylprednisolone. According to the paper, TCR Vbeta CDR3 sequencing was carried out on some 130 peripheral blood samples, which came from more than 40 ophthalmopathy, some 73 hyperthyroidism and roughly 17 progressor patients. The approximately 98 discovery patients were randomly divided into training and test sets at a 7:3 ratio. To identify TCR V-J signatures that set the groups apart, the researchers used a discovery cohort of 100 patients, made up of 40 to 45 with Graves' ophthalmopathy and some 56 with stable Graves' hyperthyroidism. The study also compared thyroid tissue and blood T-cell repertoires from several Graves' hyperthyroidism patients. Prospective prediction of ophthalmopathy was tested in an independent validation cohort consisting of roughly 20 hyperthyroidism patients and around 16 patients who later progressed to ophthalmopathy.

TCR beta CDR3 regions were amplified from RNA transcripts. The TCR CDR3 was subjected to a first round of RT-PCR using the HTBI primer set and the Qiagen OneStep RT-PCR kit. Libraries were constructed in a second round of multiplex PCR, after which size selection and purification were performed. Libraries were sequenced paired-end with 100 bp reads on an Illumina HiSeq2000. As for the original processing: SOAPnuke was used to process the raw data, with reads discarded if the reads contained adapters or uncalled bases, had a mean Phred below 15, or lacked an exact constant-primer or identifier match. COPE v1.2.5 was used to merge high-quality paired reads, and clonotypes were defined as unique nucleotide sequences. MiTCR v1.1 was used to align clonotypes to the IMGT TRBV, TRBD and TRBJ reference segments. Analysis was restricted to V-J combinations with a frequency above 0.0001, which covered roughly 99% of repertoires. The TCS score was defined as F50 (clonal expansion) divided by E x V (chaos), with BLOSUM62-based TCRdist calculated between CDR3 peptides within each V-J. Welch's t-statistics and random forest reduced fewer than 550 V-J features to 10 to 15, which were used in a naive Bayes classifier (R e1071). TCRdb handled the public reads itself, with Q25 trimming in fastp and clone calling in MiXCR, and kept productive beta chains. Rows merge per CDR3 protein into single entries with the most common DNA and genes. Clone size and V and J calls follow TCRdb, not the original study. Across this sample there are roughly 510,000 distinct CDR3 sequences, with less than 25% seen only once. Around 27% of the sample is taken by the ten largest.

Between the V and J ends, shortened by 6 bases and 1 base respectively, the junction contains 15 bases. From the cysteine through the phenylalanine, the CDR3 covers 15 amino acids. The sequence is cut down to CDR3 DNA, 45 bases in frame from base 1. CDR1 and CDR2, looked up from the germline V gene, are MRHNA and SNTAGT. Here is what the overall study found, with its caveats: In validation, the model predicted progression to ophthalmopathy a median of approximately 6.3 months before onset, with roughly 68% sensitivity and about 75% specificity. A 13 V-J signature model separated ophthalmopathy from stable hyperthyroidism, with approximately 86% sensitivity and 81% to 83% specificity in cross-validation and 80%/75% in testing. Sample size was not statistically predetermined, and blinding of investigators to group allocation was not performed. Blood samples also contained most of the expanded thyroid clonotypes (frequency above 0.001), which suggests that blood repertoires may reflect thyroid immune responses.

A note on this clonotype: This clone's antigen is unknown. It has no much larger one-base neighbor in the sample; base qualities were not kept.

A patient counted as having stable Graves' hyperthyroidism if no progression to ophthalmopathy occurred over 18 months of follow-up. Hyperthyroidism patients were newly diagnosed, with disease duration under 2 months, and aged 18 to 65 years. The study excluded patients with uncontrolled infections, other autoimmune diseases, pregnancy or lactation. Diagnoses were based on clinical symptoms, serum thyroxine and TRAb, thyroid ultrasound and orbital computed tomography. PBMCs were separated from about 10 ml of fresh peripheral blood using Ficoll-Paque density gradient centrifugation. Total RNA was extracted using Trizol reagent, and RNA quality was assessed on an Agilent 2100 Bioanalyzer.

The source material was blood. This clonotype originated in a man aged 18-30 years with Graves' hyperthyroidism. This chain is built from TRBV6-4 and TRBJ1-1; the D gene assignment is ambiguous. The bases are TGTGCCAGCAGCCGCCCTCCAGTCGGGAACACTGAAGCTTTCTTT. It codes for CASSRPPVGNTEAFF.